These 3 T cell receptor beta chains share one sample of origin, sequenced in a study of T-cell reconstitution after alpha-beta-depleted transplantation in children. TCRbeta library preparation incorporated unique molecular identifiers. MiXCR, applied by TCRdb to the PCR reads, yields one record per CDR3 protein. The sample shows about a million distinct CDR3 sequences, under 30% of them seen only once. Sequenced material: PBMCs, mostly from graft donor cells, taken 360 days after TCRalphabeta/CD19-depleted stem cell transplant. These receptors were collected from a boy under three years old who had a stem cell transplant for SCID, so the T cells may come from the graft donor.

The V gene is TRBV5-1, the J gene TRBJ2-4; D is perhaps TRBD1 or TRBD2 (5 bases each). Germline loops: CDR1 SGHRS, CDR2 YFSETQ. Between the trimmed V and J ends, which lost 4 bases and 3 bases, there was a span of 11 bases. The CDR3 contains 14 residues. The CDR3 region has the DNA TGCGCCAGCAGCCCGTGGGGGAACAAAAACATTCAGTACTTC. Its translation: CASSPWGNKNIQYF.

This clonotype was counted a few times. This rearrangement joins TRBV27 to TRBJ2-1, with D perhaps TRBD1 or TRBD2 (5 bases each). Trimming cost V 5 bases and J 10 bases, with 21 bases left between them. Germline values: CDR1 MNHEY, CDR2 SMNVEV (reference sequence). This CDR3 region has 15 residues. CDR3 residues: CASSHGTYSIEEQFF. In DNA form, the CDR3 reads TGTGCCAGCAGTCATGGGACGTACTCCATAGAGGAGCAGTTCTTC.

The rearrangement uses TRBV7-2 and TRBJ2-1; 10 bases align to TRBD1. Germline assignment: CDR1 SGHTA and CDR2 FQGNSA. The CDR3 runs 15 residues. J lost 7 bases, V lost 4 bases, and 7 bases had no gene match. The CDR3 is CASSYVPGQGNEQFF. The CDR3 bases are TGTGCCAGCAGCTATGTACCGGGACAGGGGAATGAGCAGTTCTTC.